This record looks at one T cell receptor (beta chain) sequence and its context. TCRdb's copy holds only in-frame clones and misses some; the assay was immunoSEQ multiplex PCR. The sample holds roughly 400,000 clones, roughly 84% seen once. The data originate from a study of blood T cell repertoires in COVID-19. V shed 0 bases and J shed 5 bases, with 16 bases lying between them. The CDR3 loop spans 16 amino acids. Germline CDR1 and CDR2: SNHLY and FYNNEI. Assignment of participants to cohorts was predicated upon participant-reported clinical history. The chain joins TRBV2 to TRBJ1-1, with D possibly being TRBD1 (6 bases). This TCR was sampled from a woman aged 18-29 years who had been exposed to COVID-19. Sequenced material: PBMCs or T cells enriched from blood (not recorded which). CDR3 region: CASSEANRALQTEAFF. CDR3 DNA sequence: TGTGCCAGCAGTGAAGCGAACAGGGCCCTCCAAACTGAAGCTTTCTTT.